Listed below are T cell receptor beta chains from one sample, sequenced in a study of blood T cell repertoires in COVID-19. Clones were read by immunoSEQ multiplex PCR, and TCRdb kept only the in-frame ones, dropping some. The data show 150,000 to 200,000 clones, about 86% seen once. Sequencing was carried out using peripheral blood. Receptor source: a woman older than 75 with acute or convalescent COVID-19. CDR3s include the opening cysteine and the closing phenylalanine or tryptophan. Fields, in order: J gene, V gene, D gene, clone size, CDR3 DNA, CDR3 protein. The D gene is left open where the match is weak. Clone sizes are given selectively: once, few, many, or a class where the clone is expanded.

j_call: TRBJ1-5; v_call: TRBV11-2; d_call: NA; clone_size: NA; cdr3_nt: TGTGCCAGCAGCTCTAGTCCCATTGCGGGCCGCAATCAGCCCCAGCATTTT; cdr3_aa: CASSSSPIAGRNQPQHF
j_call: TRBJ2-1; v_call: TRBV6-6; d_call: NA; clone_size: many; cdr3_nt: TGTGCCAGTACCGGAGGTACCTACAATGAGCAGTTCTTC; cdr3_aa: CASTGGTYNEQFF
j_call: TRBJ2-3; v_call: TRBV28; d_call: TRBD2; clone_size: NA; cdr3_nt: TGTGCCAGCAGTTTCTCGCCTAGCGGAAGCGCAGATACGCAGTATTTT; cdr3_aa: CASSFSPSGSADTQYF
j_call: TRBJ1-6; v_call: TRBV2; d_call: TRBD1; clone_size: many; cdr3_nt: TGTGCCAGCAGAGAGACAGGGAGTTTGCGTTCACCCCTCCACTTT; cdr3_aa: CASRETGSLRSPLHF
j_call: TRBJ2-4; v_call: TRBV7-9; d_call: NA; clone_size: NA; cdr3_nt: TGTGCCAGCAGCATACCAGGTTCGGCCAAAAACATTCAGTACTTC; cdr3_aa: CASSIPGSAKNIQYF
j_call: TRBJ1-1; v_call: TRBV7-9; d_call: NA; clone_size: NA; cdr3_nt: TGTGCCAGCAGCCCACCCGTCAGACAGTTGAACACTGAAGCTTTCTTT; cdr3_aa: CASSPPVRQLNTEAFF
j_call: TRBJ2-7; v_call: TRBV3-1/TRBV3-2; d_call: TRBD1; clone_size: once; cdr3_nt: TGTGCCAGCAGCCTTTGGGACAGGAACTACGAGCAGTACTTC; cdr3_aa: CASSLWDRNYEQYF
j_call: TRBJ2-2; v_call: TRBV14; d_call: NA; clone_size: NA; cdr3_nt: TGTGCCAGCAGCCAAATGAGGGCCGCCGGGGAGCTGTTTTTT; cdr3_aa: CASSQMRAAGELFF
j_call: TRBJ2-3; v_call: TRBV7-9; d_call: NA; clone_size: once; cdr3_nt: TGTGCCAGCAGCCCCAGGGTTGATACGCAGTATTTT; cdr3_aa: CASSPRVDTQYF
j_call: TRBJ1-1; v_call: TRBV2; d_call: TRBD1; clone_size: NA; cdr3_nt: TGTGCCAGTCACCGGGACAGGGGGCCTGAAGCTTTCTTT; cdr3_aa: CASHRDRGPEAFF
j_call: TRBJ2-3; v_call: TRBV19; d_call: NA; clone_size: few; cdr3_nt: TGTGCCAGTAGTGCGGGACTTCGCCTCTATTCAGATACGCAGTATTTT; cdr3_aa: CASSAGLRLYSDTQYF
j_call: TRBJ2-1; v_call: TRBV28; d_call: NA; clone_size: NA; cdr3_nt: TGTGCCAGCAGCAGTAGCTATTCCTACAATGAGCAGTTCTTC; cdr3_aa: CASSSSYSYNEQFF
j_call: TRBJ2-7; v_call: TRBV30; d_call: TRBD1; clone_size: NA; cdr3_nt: TGTGCCTGGAGTGGACAGGGAGCCGAGCAGTACTTC; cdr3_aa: CAWSGQGAEQYF
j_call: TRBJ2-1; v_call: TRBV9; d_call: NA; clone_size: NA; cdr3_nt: TGTGCCAGCAGCGTCAGTTCAGTATACAATGAGCAGTTCTTC; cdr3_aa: CASSVSSVYNEQFF
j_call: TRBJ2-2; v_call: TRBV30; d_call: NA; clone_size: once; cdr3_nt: TGTGCCTGGAGTGTACTAGACGGGTCGAACACCGGGGAGCTGTTTTTT; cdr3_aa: CAWSVLDGSNTGELFF